The entry below describes one T cell receptor (beta chain). This specimen belongs to a study of T cell responses to AZD1222 COVID-19 vaccine. This CDR3 contains 16 residues. Germline CDR1 and CDR2: SGHTA and FQGTGA. J gave up 5 bases and V 5 bases, and 13 bases lay outside the gene matches. Some clones are missing from TCRdb's copy, which holds only in-frame ones; the method was immunoSEQ multiplex PCR. Altogether some 110,000 clones are present, around 81% being singletons, with the ten largest covering roughly 9.9%. Material: peripheral blood, obtained on day 0 of AZD1222 vaccination. The clonotype was recovered from an adult in good health. The J gene is TRBJ1-2, the V gene TRBV7-3; TRBD1 matches 8 bases. In DNA form, the CDR3 reads TGTGCCAGCAGCCCCTCCGCAGGGGGCAGGGTTTATGGCTACACCTTC. Protein product: CASSPSAGGRVYGYTF.